The 2 T cell receptor beta chains in this list originate from one sample, sequenced in a study of blood T cells in healthy people across ages (dated by TCRdb to between 2015 and 2017). Library preparation was by 5' RACE. Sequencing took place on an Illumina HiSeq 2500. The second PCR ran for roughly 7 to 12 cycles and used a J-beta primer mix along with a sample-barcoded 5' primer. The raw public reads went through TCRdb reprocessing: fastp at Q25, MiXCR clone calling, in-frame beta chains kept. One record per CDR3 amino acid sequence lists the most common genes and DNA. This sample lists around 1.5 million distinct CDR3 sequences; around 55% were detected once. Roughly 7% of the sample goes to the ten largest clones. Sequencing used blood. These TCRs come from a man aged 18 to 29 in good health.

The chain couples TRBV7-9 to TRBJ1-2; D remains unclear. Per germline, CDR1 SEHNR and CDR2 FQNEAQ (reference sequence). V was trimmed by 1 base and J by 4 bases, leaving 13 bases between them. The CDR3 extends over 15 amino acids. In nucleotides, the CDR3 is TGTGCCAGCAGCTTAGTCGGGTCCGGTGCCTATGGCTACACCTTC. Protein product: CASSLVGSGAYGYTF.

The chain has TRBV7-2 and TRBJ2-5; 7 positions match TRBD1. The DNA end favors TRBJ2-7, so the J call may be wrong. CDR1 is SGHTA, CDR2 FQGNSA, per germline. The CDR3 spans 18 residues. Written as DNA, the CDR3 is TGTGCCAGCAGCTTAGCAAGGGGACAGACCTCTCTACCCTACGAGCAGTACTTC. The encoded protein is CASSLARGQTSLPYEQYF.